The T cell receptor (beta chain) described here comes from a study of T cell clones after liver transplantation. The overall study: In this trial, immunosuppression withdrawal was attempted within 2 years of liver transplant. As an antigen-independent comparator, third-party-reactive TCRbeta sequences came from pre-transplant mixed lymphocyte reactions.

CDR1 is SGHDT, CDR2 YYEEEE, per germline. This CDR3 has 12 amino acids. V gave up 4 bases and J gave up 6 bases, with 10 bases separating them. The method was immunoSEQ multiplex PCR; TCRdb's version includes in-frame clones alone and lacks a portion of them. This table holds 50,000 to 60,000 clones, approximately 70% found once. The V gene is TRBV5-6, the J gene TRBJ1-2; D is unresolved. Sequencing was performed on CD4+ T cells from blood, taken at the roughly 15-month timepoint. This clonotype was sampled from a human patient who received a liver transplant. Some T cells may originate from the graft donor. The CDR3 sequence is CASSARSDGYTF. DNA for the CDR3: TGTGCCAGCAGCGCCCGATCGGATGGCTACACCTTC. The complete variable domain, with remaining parts taken from reference TRBV5-6 and TRBJ1-2, reads DAGVTQSPTHLIKTRGQQVTLRCSPKSGHDTVSWYQQALGQGPQFIFQYYEEEERQRGNFPDRFSGHQFPNYSSELNVNALLLGDSALYLCASSARSDGYTFGSGTRLTVV.